This T cell receptor (beta chain) was sequenced in a study of blood T cells in healthy people across ages. Caucasian, healthy and from Russia, the donors were aged between about 6 and 90. Germline V gene data show CDR1 as SGHRS and CDR2 as YFSETQ. V lost 0 bases and J lost 3, with 15 bases in between. The CDR3 covers 16 residues. This clonotype turned up a few times. Its antigen is not known. Study observations and caveats: Donors of long life had a larger count of naive CD4+ cells and greater diversity than aged donors. Lack of knowledge of donor CMV status possibly confounded expanded clonotype changes.

Primers used in a second PCR of about 6 to 11 cycles were a sample-barcoded 5' primer and a J-beta primer mix. TCRdb itself ran the 5' RACE reads through MiXCR, one entry per CDR3 protein. The sample has 500,000 to 550,000 distinct CDR3 sequences, around 24% seen once. These data also formed part of another study, on T cells of mothers and their children.

Sequences were obtained from blood. This chain joins TRBV5-1 and TRBJ2-5; the D gene is possibly TRBD1 (6 bases). The TCR sequence derives from a boy between 10 and 17 years old in good health. CDR3 residues: CASSLGTGSLEETQYF. CDR3 nucleotide sequence: TGCGCCAGCAGCTTGGGAACAGGGTCATTAGAAGAGACCCAGTACTTC.